This TCR beta chain emerged from a study of T cell responses to AZD1222 COVID-19 vaccine. Broader study findings: Spike-specific TCR breadth and depth were elevated following two AZD1222 doses. Close to half of spike-specific TCRs reportedly recognize unmutated variant regions.

With respect to this clone: Its specificity is not known.

Germline V gene data show CDR1 as MDHEN and CDR2 as SYDVKM. The CDR3 sequence is 13 residues long. The V and J ends lost 6 bases and 3 bases respectively, with 11 bases between them. Some clones are missing from TCRdb's copy, which holds only in-frame ones; the method was immunoSEQ multiplex PCR. Of about 150,000 clones detected, about nine tenths appear once; the ten largest clones hold approximately 5.1%. The sequence derives from an adult in good health. V usage is TRBV28 and J usage is TRBJ1-2; possibly TRBD1 for D (6 bases). Sequenced here: peripheral blood, sampled on day 0 of MenACWY control vaccination. DNA of the CDR3: TGTGCCAGCAGAACGGACAGTGACTATGGCTACACCTTC. Its translation is CASRTDSDYGYTF.